This T cell receptor beta chain is drawn from a study of T cell repertoires in cytomegalovirus infection. About the study: In the study, CMV epitopes included recently identified HLA-C-restricted and well-studied HLA-B-restricted ones. The public TCR beta signatures pointed to both CMV infection and matching HLA type.

One entry per CDR3 protein results from TCRdb running MiXCR on the reads. The sample carries hundreds of thousands of distinct CDR3 sequences, 25% to 35% recorded once. The CDR3 length is 11 residues. The germline V and J ends were trimmed by 4 bases and 9 bases, with 7 bases remaining between them. Germline CDR1 and CDR2: SEHNR and FQNEAQ (reference sequence). Points on this clonotype: Its antigen remains unknown.

Overall study results and limits: Using cumulative public TCR beta family frequency, the authors identified those who carried CMV together with the relevant HLA.

The chain uses TRBV7-9 and TRBJ2-1; the D is unclear. The sequence derives from a human donor in good health (CMV status not recorded). Some clones in this sample may be carry-over from other donors' samples. Sequencing used cultured PBMCs, obtained from culture after CMV antigen stimulation. The chain's CDR3 is CASSSSTEQFF. In DNA, the CDR3 is TGTGCCAGCAGCTCTTCAACTGAGCAGTTCTTC.